The T cell receptor (beta chain) described here comes from a study of blood T cells in healthy people across ages. Germline V gene sequence: CDR1 SEHNR, CDR2 FQNEAQ (reference sequence). V lost 1 base, J lost 7 bases, and 2 bases lay in between. This CDR3 comprises 12 residues. A second PCR, run for roughly 7 to 12 cycles, used a sample-barcoded 5' primer plus a J-beta primer mix. TCRdb itself ran the 5' RACE reads through MiXCR, one entry per CDR3 protein. The table has roughly 1,800,000 distinct CDR3 sequences, roughly 49% seen once. The specimen was blood. The sequence was collected from a woman aged 40 to 50 in good health. The chain joins TRBV7-9 to TRBJ2-6; the D is unclear. The chain's CDR3 is CASSLVANVLTF. CDR3 nucleotides: TGTGCCAGCAGCTTAGTAGCCAACGTCCTGACTTTC.